Presented here are 12 T cell receptor beta chains from one specimen sequenced in a study of cytomegalovirus exposure and HLA in healthy donors. The PCR ran on 60 Vbeta and 13 Jbeta primers. TCRdb keeps only in-frame clones here, not all; method: immunoSEQ multiplex PCR. The sample has under 200,000 clones; around 73% are singletons. Sequencing was carried out using PBMCs. Every receptor here comes from a man aged 60 to 75 in good health and CMV-seronegative.

About this clone itself: One end of the junction does not line up with germline, which may come from a read error. The CDR3: CASSLEAANTGELLF. The CDR3 nucleotides are TGCGCCAGCAGCTTGGAGGCAGCGAACACCGGGGAGCTGCTTTTT. This chain joins TRBV5-1 and TRBJ2-2; a possible D gene is TRBD2 (5 bases). The CDR3 has 15 residues. Germline V gene data show CDR1 as SGHRS and CDR2 as YFSETQ.

V gene TRBV9 combines with J gene TRBJ1-5, with 7 bases identical to TRBD1. CDR1 and CDR2 from the germline V gene are SGDLS and YYNGEE. The CDR3 spans 17 residues. Trimming at V came to 1 base and at J to 1 base, leaving 8 bases not matched to a gene. CDR3 amino acids: CASSVIDRDVSNQPQHF. The DNA of the CDR3 is TGTGCCAGCAGCGTAATAGACAGGGATGTGAGCAATCAGCCCCAGCATTTT.

This clone was seen a handful of times. This chain links TRBV5-8 with TRBJ1-1; possibly TRBD1 for D (6 bases). V shed 1 base and J shed 3 bases, with 13 bases lying between them. Germline assignment: CDR1 SGHTS and CDR2 YDEGEE. The CDR3 spans 15 residues. The CDR3 protein is CASSLFDRPDTEAFF. For the CDR3, the DNA is TGTGCCAGCAGCTTGTTTGACAGGCCGGACACTGAAGCTTTCTTT.

This clone was seen only a few times. The junction differs from germline at one of its ends, possibly a read error. The chain couples TRBV7-9 to TRBJ2-1, with D tentatively TRBD2 (5 bases). Germline V CDR1 and CDR2: SEHNR, FQNEAQ (reference sequence). The CDR3 extends over 12 amino acids. CDR3 coding DNA: TGTTCCAGCAGCTTAGCTAGGAGGGAGCAGTTCTTC. Translated, it gives CSSSLARREQFF.

This chain connects TRBV2 to TRBJ1-5; possible D gene TRBD1, 6 bases. V lost 6 bases and J lost 3, with 12 bases in between. Germline lookup yields CDR1 SNHLY and CDR2 FYNNEI. The CDR3 has 14 amino acids. Here the CDR3 DNA reads TGTGCCAGCAGACGGGACAACATCAATCAGCCCCAGCATTTT. Translated: CASRRDNINQPQHF.

This chain links TRBV9 with TRBJ1-4; D gene uncertain. This CDR3 is built from 17 residues. V dropped 0 bases and J dropped 0 bases, with 12 bases sitting between them. Germline lookup yields CDR1 SGDLS and CDR2 YYNGEE. CDR3 region: CASSVAADFTTNEKLFF. In nucleotides, the CDR3 is TGTGCCAGCAGCGTAGCTGCCGACTTCACAACTAATGAAAAACTGTTTTTT.

The CDR3 loop reads CASSATTGGEAFF. The CDR3 DNA is TGTGCCAGCAGTGCGACGACAGGAGGCGAAGCTTTCTTT. The chain uses TRBV6-5 and TRBJ1-1; D is possibly TRBD1 (6 bases). The CDR3 is 13 amino acids. CDR1 MNHEY and CDR2 SVGAGI come from the germline V gene. The V end was cut by 5 bases, the J end by 8 bases, with 15 bases between.

This clone occurred a few times. J is TRBJ2-5 and V is TRBV2; 9 bases agree with TRBD2. This CDR3 has 13 amino acids. The trim removed 8 bases at V and 2 bases at J, leaving 3 bases unmatched. Germline V gene lookup returns CDR1 SNHLY and CDR2 FYNNEI. The chain's CDR3 is CASRLAGQETQYF. Here the CDR3 DNA reads TGTGCCAGCCGGCTAGCGGGGCAAGAGACCCAGTACTTC.

The chain combines TRBV5-8 with TRBJ1-2; TRBD1 agrees at 9 bases. The J segment lost 6 bases and the V segment lost 5 bases, leaving 8 bases of the junction unmatched. CDR3 length equals 14 residues. The germline CDR1 and CDR2 sequences are SGHTS and YDEGEE. CDR3 region: CASRLQGAVDGYTF. The CDR3 DNA is TGTGCCAGCAGACTACAGGGGGCGGTCGATGGCTACACCTTC.

V usage is TRBV11-2 and J usage is TRBJ1-1; no clear D. This CDR3 region has 13 residues. The germline V gene has CDR1 SGHAT and CDR2 FQNNGV. V was pared by 4 bases and J by 0 bases, with 6 bases between. CDR3 nucleotides: TGTGCCAGCAGCTCCCTATTGAACACTGAAGCTTTCTTT. It codes for CASSSLLNTEAFF.

The V call is TRBV19, the J call TRBJ2-2; D may be TRBD1 (5 bases). V dropped 5 bases and J dropped 2 bases, with 12 bases sitting between them. Germline CDR1 reads LNHDA; CDR2 reads SQIVND (reference sequence). CDR3 length: 15 amino acids. CDR3 nucleotides: TGTGCCAGTAGTTTCGACAGACTCAACACCGGGGAGCTGTTTTTT. Its protein is CASSFDRLNTGELFF.

The rearrangement links TRBV29-1 to TRBJ2-5, with 7 bases that match TRBD2. The germline V gene has CDR1 SQVTM and CDR2 ANQGSEA. The J segment lost 4 bases and the V segment lost 3 bases, leaving 2 bases of the junction unmatched. The CDR3 contains 12 residues. The CDR3: CSVEWGGETQYF. In DNA, the CDR3 is TGCAGCGTTGAGTGGGGGGGAGAGACCCAGTACTTC.